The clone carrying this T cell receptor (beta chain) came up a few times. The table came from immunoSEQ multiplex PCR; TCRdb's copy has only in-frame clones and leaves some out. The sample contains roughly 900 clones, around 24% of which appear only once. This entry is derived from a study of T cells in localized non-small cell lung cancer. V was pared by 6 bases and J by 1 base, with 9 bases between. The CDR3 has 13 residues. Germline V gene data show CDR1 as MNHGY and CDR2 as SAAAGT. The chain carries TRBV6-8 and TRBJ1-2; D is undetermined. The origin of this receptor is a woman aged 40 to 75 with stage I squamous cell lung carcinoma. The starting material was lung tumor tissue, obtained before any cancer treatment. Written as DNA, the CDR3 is TGTGCCAGCAGCCCCGACGGTAACTATGGCTACACCTTC. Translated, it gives CASSPDGNYGYTF.